This TCR beta chain was captured in a study of beta chain features in type 1 diabetes (dated by TCRdb to the late 2010s). About the full investigation: Mean age, gender distribution, total cell number and subset yield were not different between patients and healthy donors. Across all samples, around 100 million sorted cells were examined, and cell number per subset correlated strongly with RNA yield. Regulatory and stem cell-like memory subsets were obtained from only 8 patients and roughly 8 healthy donors, while naive and central memory subsets were obtained from all 30 or so donors. The study compared TCRB repertoires of sorted circulating CD4+ T cell subsets between recently diagnosed type 1 diabetes patients and matched healthy donors. Study-wide findings and limitations: Patients with type 1 diabetes made fewer insertions and deleted more nucleotides at VDJ recombination sites, implying thymic rearrangement abnormalities. The naive, central memory and regulatory TCRB repertoires appeared to resemble one another more closely among patients than among healthy donors. Shorter templates might be favored by PCR, yet because patient and control samples were amplified and corrected together, any such skew would affect both groups equally. In all four CD4+ subsets, TCRB CDR3 length was moderately but significantly shorter in type 1 diabetes patients. Because small numbers of individuals were included in the HLA sub-analyses, any influence of HLA type on TCRB rearrangement was left unresolved. Sequencing cDNA rather than genomic DNA could over-represent highly expressing activated cells, although activation and CD3 levels did not differ between groups.

Each donor gave one peripheral blood draw, averaging roughly 120 mL, which was collected into heparinised tubes. Using a panel that included CD45RO, CCR7, CD25, CD127, CD95 and CD27, naive, central memory, regulatory and stem cell-like memory CD4+ T cells were sorted on a BD FACSAria II. All sorted populations exceeded 95% purity. Right away, PBMCs were isolated by Lymphoprep density gradient centrifugation and were stained directly, with no culture step. To minimize batch effects, samples were stained and sorted in pairs, one healthy donor with one patient per experiment. CDR1 and CDR2 are read off the germline V gene as MNHNS and SASEGT. After removal of 2 bases from V and 10 bases from J, the junction retains 7 bases not matched to a gene. Including the terminal cysteine and phenylalanine, the CDR3 comprises 16 residues. Only the CDR3 part of the read is kept: 48 bases, read in frame from the first base.

All of the isolated RNA was reverse transcribed with the High Capacity cDNA Reverse Transcription Kit, so expressed TCRB transcripts were sequenced. Deep immunoSEQ sequencing was applied to naive, central memory and regulatory T cell samples, giving an average of around 3.4 million total reads per sample. After sorted cells were lysed in RLT buffer, RNA was extracted with DNase-treated RNeasy Micro or Mini kits, with the choice depending on cell number. Each cell subset was processed on its own to prevent cross-contamination, while patient and healthy donor samples were processed together. Using the immunoSEQ multiplex PCR, TCRB sequences were amplified from cDNA into 87-bp fragments spanning the CDR3 region. Sequencing of the amplicons was done on the Illumina HiSeq platform. The authors processed their data as follows. Synthetic template baselines were used to correct PCR bias computationally, reads within Hamming distance 2 were collapsed together, and singletons that could not be merged were discarded. Reads were aligned against IMGT to assign V, D and J genes, CDR3 length and insertions or deletions at six rearrangement sites. Within each subset, clonotype counts were normalized to sorted cell number, after which true diversity and Gini coefficients were computed with the tcR R package. Repertoire sharing was quantified using the overlap coefficient calculated on TCRB nucleotide sequences. This is the immuneACCESS table as TCRdb keeps it, with only in-frame sequences that have V and J called. A part of the clones is gone; compared with another copy, unresolved V genes explain less than half, and the rest is unexplained. Clonal size and the V and J genes are those of that table, whereas D and trimming came from the DNA. This sample is represented by 60,000 or so clones; roughly 60% of them were singletons. The ten largest clonotypes hold roughly 2.2% of the sample.

By how much of the sample it makes up, this clone is medium-sized (0.01 to 0.1%). What this receptor recognizes is not known. Base qualities are not recorded, but no much larger clone differs from it by a single base. What was sequenced was Tregs from blood. The cell subset or site label for this specimen denotes: regulatory CD4+ T cells. This receptor was identified in a young woman in good health. Recombination joined TRBV6-1 with TRBJ1-6; 11 of the junction bases match TRBD1. The CDR3 reads CASSEFRTGGRSPLHF. The DNA sequence is TGTGCCAGCAGTGAATTCAGGACAGGGGGCCGGTCACCCCTCCACTTT.